A selection of T cell receptor beta chains follows, all from one sample in a study of T cell repertoires in cytomegalovirus infection. MiXCR, run by TCRdb on the reads, gives a single entry per CDR3 protein. Of roughly 500,000 distinct CDR3 sequences in the sample, approximately 42% were seen once. Antigen specificity for these receptors is unknown. This specimen consisted of cultured PBMCs, obtained from culture after CMV antigen stimulation. These receptors came from a human donor in good health (CMV status not recorded). Some clones in this sample may be carry-over from other donors' samples. CDR3s include the opening cysteine and the closing phenylalanine or tryptophan. Expanded clones get a size class; other rows say once, few or many, or leave the size out.

cdr3_aa: CASSSSEWTLTRQPQHF; v_call: TRBV6-1; j_call: TRBJ1-5; clone_size: -
cdr3_aa: CATGRGTGELFF; v_call: TRBV6-5; j_call: TRBJ2-2; clone_size: few
cdr3_aa: CASSLAWGVVSTEAFF; v_call: TRBV7-2; j_call: TRBJ1-1; clone_size: few
cdr3_aa: CASTVTGSPYNEQFF; v_call: TRBV19; j_call: TRBJ2-1; clone_size: -
cdr3_aa: CASSSRLARVLGELFF; v_call: TRBV7-9; j_call: TRBJ2-2; clone_size: -
cdr3_aa: CASSIRSGTPTEAFF; v_call: TRBV6-1; j_call: TRBJ1-1; clone_size: -
cdr3_aa: CAVYRDSYNEQFF; v_call: TRBV10-3; j_call: TRBJ2-1; clone_size: -
cdr3_aa: CASRADGGTEAFF; v_call: TRBV7-2; j_call: TRBJ1-1; clone_size: -
cdr3_aa: CASSPYLGGFTEAFF; v_call: TRBV5-4; j_call: TRBJ1-1; clone_size: few
cdr3_aa: CASSVSSGRWETQYF; v_call: TRBV7-2; j_call: TRBJ2-5; clone_size: few
cdr3_aa: CASSHGTGLWNEQFF; v_call: TRBV7-8; j_call: TRBJ2-1; clone_size: few
cdr3_aa: CASSFAGQSYGYTF; v_call: TRBV7-2; j_call: TRBJ1-2; clone_size: -
cdr3_aa: CASSLLGAHGELFF; v_call: TRBV27; j_call: TRBJ2-2; clone_size: -
cdr3_aa: CASSRRQSHYGYTF; v_call: TRBV7-4; j_call: TRBJ1-2; clone_size: few
cdr3_aa: CASSSGTGVQSPLHF; v_call: TRBV12-3/TRBV12-4; j_call: TRBJ1-6; clone_size: -
cdr3_aa: CASSFRLGTDTQYF; v_call: TRBV12-3/TRBV12-4; j_call: TRBJ2-3; clone_size: -
cdr3_aa: CATRVRVGQPQHF; v_call: TRBV6-1; j_call: TRBJ1-5; clone_size: -
cdr3_aa: CASSFTRDTGELFF; v_call: TRBV7-6; j_call: TRBJ2-2; clone_size: -
cdr3_aa: CASRPGPLGGGGAYF; v_call: TRBV7-6; j_call: TRBJ2-7; clone_size: -
cdr3_aa: CASSRDRPGANVLTF; v_call: TRBV6-8; j_call: TRBJ2-6; clone_size: -
cdr3_aa: CSVGPKLANNEQFF; v_call: TRBV29-1; j_call: TRBJ2-1; clone_size: -
cdr3_aa: CASSQGSGQGHQPQHF; v_call: TRBV3-1; j_call: TRBJ1-5; clone_size: once
cdr3_aa: CASSSQGSSTEAFF; v_call: TRBV7-2; j_call: TRBJ1-1; clone_size: few
cdr3_aa: CASSLERGGWGEQFF; v_call: TRBV7-2; j_call: TRBJ2-1; clone_size: few
cdr3_aa: CASSLYPQGEQFF; v_call: TRBV27; j_call: TRBJ2-1; clone_size: -
cdr3_aa: CASSQKTGTITDTQYF; v_call: TRBV11-2; j_call: TRBJ2-3; clone_size: -
cdr3_aa: CASSPGGTGGFYNEQFF; v_call: TRBV6-2/TRBV6-3; j_call: TRBJ2-1; clone_size: few
cdr3_aa: CASSLAPGAAFTDTQYF; v_call: TRBV7-2; j_call: TRBJ2-3; clone_size: -
cdr3_aa: CASRPGTSGNHEQYF; v_call: TRBV6-5; j_call: TRBJ2-7; clone_size: once
cdr3_aa: CASSEAGDYEQYF; v_call: TRBV6-1; j_call: TRBJ2-7; clone_size: -
cdr3_aa: CASSLSPAIDTQYF; v_call: TRBV7-2; j_call: TRBJ2-3; clone_size: -
cdr3_aa: CASSSSVSYEQYF; v_call: TRBV6-1; j_call: TRBJ2-7; clone_size: few
cdr3_aa: CSATGRDRVNEQFF; v_call: TRBV20-1; j_call: TRBJ2-1; clone_size: -
cdr3_aa: CASSLWTSGSHNEQFF; v_call: TRBV6-8; j_call: TRBJ2-1; clone_size: -
cdr3_aa: CATSEQGDTQYF; v_call: TRBV24-1; j_call: TRBJ2-3; clone_size: few
cdr3_aa: CASSQQRDRVGEQYF; v_call: TRBV5-6; j_call: TRBJ2-7; clone_size: few